These 26 T cell receptor beta chains share one sample of origin, sequenced in a study of tumor-infiltrating lymphocytes in oesophageal squamous cell carcinoma. TCRdb independently ran MiXCR on the PCR reads; one entry per CDR3 protein. This table has approximately 19,000 distinct CDR3 sequences, approximately 45% appearing once. Specimen: normal esophageal tissue next to the tumor. The receptors were sampled from a female donor with esophageal squamous cell carcinoma.

This clonotype came up a few times. The J gene is TRBJ2-6, the V gene TRBV28, with unresolved D. Trimming left V 5 bases short and J 2 bases short, with 7 bases between. The CDR3 is 14 residues long. Germline lookup yields CDR1 MDHEN and CDR2 SYDVKM. CDR3 region: CASSIVAGANVLTF. In DNA, the CDR3 is TGTGCCAGCAGTATAGTGGCTGGGGCCAACGTCCTGACTTTC.

This clonotype was observed many times. The chain carries TRBV19 and TRBJ1-1, with 11 positions matching TRBD1. This CDR3 is 17 amino acids long. Germline lookup yields CDR1 LNHDA and CDR2 SQIVND (reference sequence). The ends lost 3 bases at V and 4 bases at J; junction bases unmatched: 10. DNA for the CDR3: TGTGCCAGTAGTATGCCCCGGGACAGGGGGGGCGGCACTGAAGCTTTCTTT. Protein product: CASSMPRDRGGGTEAFF.

The chain carries TRBV12-3 or TRBV12-4 and TRBJ2-1, with D possibly being TRBD2 (5 bases). The CDR3 sequence is 15 residues long. Trimming pared 3 bases from V and 1 base from J, leaving 10 bases between. The CDR3 spells CASSFPGISYNEQFF. As DNA, the CDR3 is TGTGCCAGCAGTTTTCCGGGGATATCCTACAATGAGCAGTTCTTC.

This clonotype was picked up many times. The rearrangement joins TRBV28 to TRBJ1-6, with D perhaps matching TRBD1 (6 bases). This CDR3 region has 14 residues. Germline V gene sequence: CDR1 MDHEN, CDR2 SYDVKM. Between the trimmed V and J ends, which lost 5 bases and 4 bases, there was a span of 9 bases. CDR3 loop: CASSNRAYNSPLHF. CDR3 sequence (DNA): TGTGCCAGCAGTAACAGGGCGTATAATTCACCCCTCCACTTT.

This clonotype was found many times. The chain carries TRBV19 and TRBJ2-4, with 15 positions matching TRBD2. Matching the DNA end better, TRBJ2-7 makes the J call doubtful. This CDR3 contains 18 residues. CDR1 and CDR2 (germline): LNHDA, SQIVND (reference sequence). The CDR3 sequence: CASSLTGLAGGPLYEQYF. CDR3 nucleotide sequence: TGTGCCAGTAGTCTCACGGGACTAGCGGGAGGACCACTGTACGAGCAGTACTTC.

J is TRBJ1-1 and V is TRBV11-2; tentative D call: TRBD1 (5 bases). V was trimmed by 1 base and J by 5 bases, leaving 14 bases between them. The CDR3 is 15 residues long. The germline CDR1 and CDR2 sequences are SGHAT and FQNNGV. The CDR3 loop is CASSLVLGVGTEAFF. The CDR3 DNA is TGTGCCAGCAGCTTAGTTCTGGGGGTTGGTACTGAAGCTTTCTTT.

There are many counts of this clonotype. V usage is TRBV6-6 and J usage is TRBJ1-5; D not certain. This CDR3 has 12 amino acids. CDR1 and CDR2 (germline): MNHNY, SVGAGI (reference sequence). Between the trimmed V and J ends, which lost 2 bases and 4 bases, there was a span of 3 bases. The CDR3 protein is CASSYRNQPQHF. The CDR3 DNA follows: TGTGCCAGCAGTTACCGAAATCAGCCCCAGCATTTT.

A word on this clonotype: This sequence may be a read error, since a much larger clone differs from it by one base. The genes are TRBV6-9 and TRBJ2-5; D gene unclear. This CDR3 comprises 13 residues. Germline V gives CDR1 MNHGY, CDR2 SVAAGI. The ends were cut back, 2 bases at V and 11 bases at J, with 15 bases in the middle. This CDR3 reads CASSYVGYNEQYF. In DNA, the CDR3 is TGTGCCAGCAGTTATGTGGGCTACAATGAGCAGTACTTC.

A remark on this clonotype: An end of the junction does not agree with germline; a read error may underlie this. The chain links TRBV7-3 to TRBJ2-7; a weak D match, TRBD2 (5 bases). The J call may be faulty, since TRBJ2-1 better matches the DNA end. The CDR3 is 14 amino acids. The germline V gene has CDR1 SGHTA and CDR2 FQGTGA. Written as DNA, the CDR3 is TGTGCCAGCAGTTTAACGGGATGGGGCAATGAGCAGTTCTTC. As protein: CASSLTGWGNEQFF.

The V gene is TRBV12-3 or TRBV12-4, the J gene TRBJ2-4, with D uncertain. The V end was cut by 5 bases, the J end by 1 base, with 15 bases between. The CDR3 contains 16 residues. The CDR3 loop is CASSRPGGAAKNIQYF. The DNA of the CDR3 is TGTGCCAGCAGTAGACCCGGTGGAGCGGCCAAAAACATTCAGTACTTC.

This clonotype has a count of ten or more. The V gene is TRBV14, the J gene TRBJ2-5; D gene ambiguous. Germline V gene sequence: CDR1 SGHDN, CDR2 FVKESK. The CDR3 is made up of 14 amino acids. The ends were cut back, 2 bases at V and 5 bases at J, with 12 bases in the middle. The CDR3 bases are TGTGCCAGCAGCCAACCCCGGGTTAAGGAGACCCAGTACTTC. Translated, it gives CASSQPRVKETQYF.

This clonotype was seen a handful of times. The V gene is TRBV19, the J gene TRBJ2-3; possible D gene TRBD1, 5 bases. The CDR3 runs 15 residues. Germline lookup yields CDR1 LNHDA and CDR2 SQIVND (reference sequence). Trimming removed 5 bases from V and 1 base from J, with 13 bases in between. The CDR3 loop is CASSPRARGTDTQYF. The CDR3, as DNA: TGTGCCAGTAGTCCCCGGGCCAGGGGCACAGATACGCAGTATTTT.

The genes are TRBV6-1 and TRBJ2-1; D uncertain. The J call is uncertain, as TRBJ2-7 better fits the DNA end. Germline CDR1 is MNHNS and CDR2 is SASEGT. There are 12 residues in the CDR3. CDR3 nucleotide sequence: TGTGCCAGCAGTGCTCGATTTTACGAGCAGTACTTC. Its protein is CASSARFYEQYF.

The chain uses TRBV6-1 and TRBJ1-1; no clear D. The CDR3 runs to 14 residues. V lost 9 bases and J lost 3, with 17 bases in between. Germline assignment: CDR1 MNHNS and CDR2 SASEGT. In DNA, the CDR3 is TGTGCCAGTCGCTCGCGGGGTGGGTACACTGAAGCTTTCTTT. Amino acids: CASRSRGGYTEAFF.

This clonotype was observed many times. The CDR3 nucleotides read TGTGCCAGCAACCAATGGGCGGGGAACACTGAAGCTTTCTTT. It encodes CASNQWAGNTEAFF. The chain recombines TRBV27 with TRBJ1-1; D ambiguous. The CDR3 sequence is 14 residues long. Germline CDR1 is MNHEY and CDR2 is SMNVEV (reference sequence). V was pared by 7 bases and J by 1 base, with 13 bases between.

CDR3 coding DNA: TGTGCCACCAGTGATTTGGGTCCCGCGGGGACGAACCAAGAGACCCAGTATTTT. Protein: CATSDLGPAGTNQETQYF. The chain combines TRBV24-1 with TRBJ2-3; D may be TRBD2 (6 bases). This CDR3 contains 18 residues. The germline V gene encodes CDR1 KGHDR and CDR2 SFDVKD. The germline V and J ends were trimmed by 0 bases and 12 bases, with 27 bases remaining between them.

This clonotype was recorded a few times. This sequence joins TRBV5-4 and TRBJ1-1; maybe TRBD1 (6 bases). Trimming left V 2 bases short and J 1 base short, with 15 bases between. The germline gives CDR1 SGHNT, CDR2 YYREEE (reference sequence). The CDR3 has 16 residues. The CDR3 loop is CASSFGSGVANTEAFF. CDR3 coding DNA: TGTGCCAGCAGCTTTGGTTCAGGGGTTGCGAACACTGAAGCTTTCTTT.

The chain recombines TRBV12-3 or TRBV12-4 with TRBJ2-5; D possibly corresponds to TRBD1 (6 bases). V dropped 5 bases and J dropped 0 bases, with 13 bases sitting between them. The CDR3 contains 15 residues. The CDR3 DNA follows: TGTGCCAGCAGTCCGATGACAGGCAACCAAGAGACCCAGTACTTC. It encodes CASSPMTGNQETQYF.

DNA of the CDR3: TGTGCCAGCAGTTTAGCGACTAGCGGGAGCAATGAGCAGTTCTTC. It encodes CASSLATSGSNEQFF. The V and J genes are TRBV28 and TRBJ2-4, with TRBD2 matching over 12 bases. The DNA end is a closer match to TRBJ2-1, so the J assignment may be wrong. Germline CDR1 is MDHEN and CDR2 is SYDVKM. This CDR3 is built from 15 residues.

As DNA, the CDR3 is TGCGCCAGCAGCCCTGGAAATTCCTACGAGCAGTACTTC. It is translated as CASSPGNSYEQYF. V and J are TRBV5-1 and TRBJ2-7; D unclear. The V end lost 4 bases, the J end lost 1 base, and 9 bases lay between the germline ends. Germline V lookup: CDR1 SGHRS, CDR2 YFSETQ. The CDR3 is 13 residues long.

This chain uses TRBV4-3 with TRBJ2-3; D is ambiguous. This CDR3 region has 17 residues. Germline values: CDR1 LGHNA, CDR2 YSLEER. V dropped 0 bases and J dropped 2 bases, with 15 bases sitting between them. The CDR3 protein is CASSQEIMVANTDTQYF. CDR3 sequence (DNA): TGCGCCAGCAGCCAAGAGATTATGGTGGCTAACACAGATACGCAGTATTTT.

This clonotype was found many times. This chain links TRBV5-5 with TRBJ1-1; no clear D. This CDR3 region has 13 residues. Per the germline V gene, CDR1 is SGHKS and CDR2 is YYEKEE (reference sequence). Trimming shortened V by 0 bases and J by 0 bases, and 3 bases separated the two germline ends. Here the CDR3 DNA reads TGTGCCAGCAGCTTGGACTTGAACACTGAAGCTTTCTTT. It yields the protein CASSLDLNTEAFF.

This clonotype came up a few times. The rearrangement links TRBV7-4 to TRBJ2-2; no definite D call. This CDR3 spans 13 amino acids. Trimming removed 2 bases from V and 4 bases from J, with 5 bases in between. Germline values: CDR1 SGHVT, CDR2 SQSDAQ. The CDR3 nucleotides read TGTGCCAGCAGCTTAAGGCCCACCGGGGAGCTGTTTTTT. It yields the protein CASSLRPTGELFF.

The rearrangement uses TRBV7-2 and TRBJ1-2; no clear D. Germline V gives CDR1 SGHTA, CDR2 FQGNSA. The CDR3 runs 13 residues. V gave up 4 bases and J gave up 0 bases, with 6 bases separating them. The CDR3 DNA sequence: TGTGCCAGCAGCTCCGGACCTAACTATGGCTACACCTTC. It yields the protein CASSSGPNYGYTF.

In DNA, the CDR3 is TGTGCCAGCAGCACATGGGTCACAGGGGGTGATGCCCGCACAGATACGCAGTATTTT. It codes for CASSTWVTGGDARTDTQYF. J is TRBJ2-3 and V is TRBV11-3, with 8 positions matching TRBD1. The V gene's germline CDR1 is SGHNT and CDR2 YENEEA. Trimming removed 5 bases from V and 1 base from J; junction bases left unmatched: 17. There are 19 residues in the CDR3. Using reference TRBV11-3 and TRBJ2-3 for the parts outside the CDR3, the full variable domain is EAGVVQSPRYKIIEKKQPVAFWCNPISGHNTLYWYLQNLGQGPELLIRYENEEAVDDSQLPKDRFSAERLKGVDSTLKIQPAELGDSAVYLCASSTWVTGGDARTDTQYFGPGTRLTVL.

In the case of this clonotype: This may stem from a read error, because a much larger clone lies one nucleotide away. This chain connects TRBV6-1 to TRBJ2-7; a weak D match, TRBD2 (5 bases). Germline V gene lookup returns CDR1 MNHNS and CDR2 SASEGT. CDR3 length equals 12 residues. Trimming pared 6 bases from V and 7 bases from J, leaving 13 bases between. CDR3 DNA: TGTGCCAGCAGAGTAGCGTTCAATGAGCAGTACTTC. This encodes CASRVAFNEQYF.